The rows below give T cell receptor beta chains drawn from one sample of a study of cytomegalovirus exposure and HLA in healthy donors. Assay used: immunoSEQ multiplex PCR; TCRdb lists only in-frame clones, some missing. The sample shows about 150,000 clones, roughly 85% of them seen only once. Sequencing used PBMCs. The receptors originated from a boy aged 2 to 10 in good health and CMV-seronegative. CDR3s include the opening cysteine and the closing phenylalanine or tryptophan. The D gene is left open where the match is weak. A row's size may be missing; if present it is once, few, many or a size class.

clone_size	v_call	d_call	j_call	cdr3_aa	cdr3_nt
few	TRBV6-1	TRBD1	TRBJ1-1	CASSDRDRVNTEAFF	TGTGCCAGCAGTGACAGGGACAGGGTGAACACTGAAGCTTTCTTT
once	TRBV7-3	TRBD1	TRBJ2-1	CASSRTGEPYNEQFF	TGTGCCAGCAGCCGGACAGGGGAACCCTACAATGAGCAGTTCTTC
NA	TRBV5-6	NA	TRBJ2-1	CASGTGQSDEQFF	TGTGCCAGCGGGACGGGACAATCGGATGAGCAGTTCTTC
NA	TRBV19	NA	TRBJ1-3	CASRLTGTSAIYF	TGTGCCAGTAGGCTCACCGGGACATCTGCCATATATTTT
NA	TRBV7-2	NA	TRBJ2-7	CASSLLGSALSYEQYF	TGTGCCAGCAGCTTACTGGGCTCGGCCCTATCCTACGAGCAGTACTTC
NA	TRBV5-1	TRBD1	TRBJ2-2	CASPYLGTGPTGELFF	TGCGCCAGCCCATACCTCGGGACAGGGCCCACCGGGGAGCTGTTTTTT
once	TRBV11-2	NA	TRBJ2-1	CASSLRVWFNEQFF	TGTGCCAGCAGCCTGCGGGTTTGGTTCAATGAGCAGTTCTTC
once	TRBV10-1	NA	TRBJ2-3	CASSESGVDTQYF	TGCGCCAGCAGTGAGTCAGGGGTGGATACGCAGTATTTT
NA	TRBV19	NA	TRBJ2-1	CASSVQLGYNEQFF	TGTGCCAGTAGTGTCCAACTCGGTTACAATGAGCAGTTCTTC
NA	TRBV7-3	NA	TRBJ2-5	CASSRTPGNQETQYF	TGTGCCAGCAGCCGCACGCCAGGGAACCAAGAGACCCAGTACTTC
NA	TRBV5-6	NA	TRBJ2-7	CASSLASGVLSEQYF	TGTGCCAGCAGCTTGGCCTCGGGGGTCCTCTCCGAGCAGTACTTC
NA	TRBV19	NA	TRBJ2-6	CASSPRAADSGANVLTF	TGTGCCAGTAGTCCCAGGGCTGCAGACTCTGGGGCCAACGTCCTGACTTTC
NA	TRBV7-7	NA	TRBJ2-2	CASSLKGTGRSSGTTGELFF	TGTGCTAGCAGTCTTAAGGGGACAGGGCGTAGTAGCGGGACCACCGGGGAGCTGTTTTTT
NA	TRBV6-5	TRBD1	TRBJ1-2	CASSKDRDYGYTF	TGTGCCAGCAGTAAGGACAGGGACTATGGCTACACCTTC
NA	TRBV6-1	NA	TRBJ1-5	CASKRNSNQPQHF	TGTGCCAGCAAGCGGAATAGCAATCAGCCCCAGCATTTT
NA	TRBV11-3	NA	TRBJ2-1	CASSRRGGSRDYEQFF	TGTGCCAGCAGCCGAAGGGGAGGATCCCGGGACTATGAGCAGTTCTTC
NA	TRBV7-9	TRBD1	TRBJ2-5	CASSPGKTGGRGETQYF	TGTGCCAGCAGCCCAGGGAAGACAGGGGGACGAGGGGAGACCCAGTACTTC
NA	TRBV6-6	TRBD2	TRBJ2-7	CASSRLAGGEQYF	TGTGCCAGCAGCCGACTAGCGGGAGGCGAGCAGTACTTC
NA	TRBV7-9	TRBD2	TRBJ2-5	CASSSGLAGGPETQYF	TGTGCCAGCAGCTCGGGACTAGCGGGGGGGCCCGAGACCCAGTACTTC
NA	TRBV7-2	NA	TRBJ2-7	CASSLIGLTRYEQYF	TGTGCCAGCAGCTTAATTGGACTGACGAGATACGAGCAGTACTTC
NA	TRBV6-1	TRBD1	TRBJ2-1	CASRGTGLHEQFF	TGTGCCAGCAGGGGGACAGGTCTCCATGAGCAGTTCTTC
NA	TRBV4-1	TRBD1	TRBJ1-5	CASSQETGYQPQHF	TGCGCCAGCAGCCAAGAGACAGGGTATCAGCCCCAGCATTTT
NA	TRBV11-2	NA	TRBJ1-2	CASSLGATRGYGYTF	TGTGCCAGCAGCTTAGGGGCGACACGGGGCTATGGCTACACCTTC
NA	TRBV9	NA	TRBJ1-4	CASSVGQGNEKLFF	TGTGCCAGCAGCGTAGGCCAGGGCAATGAAAAACTGTTTTTT
NA	TRBV7-9	TRBD1	TRBJ1-5	CSSSFGQGASNQPQHF	TGTTCCAGCAGCTTCGGACAGGGGGCAAGCAATCAGCCCCAGCATTTT
NA	TRBV27	TRBD1	TRBJ2-6	CASRYRDRLSGANVLTF	TGTGCCAGCAGGTACCGGGACAGGCTCTCTGGGGCCAACGTCCTGACTTTC
once	TRBV19	NA	TRBJ1-5	CASTRGAGNQPQHF	TGTGCCAGTACCCGGGGGGCGGGCAACCAGCCCCAGCATTTT
NA	TRBV5-1	NA	TRBJ1-3	CASSLLGNTIYF	TGCGCCAGCAGCTTGCTGGGAAACACCATATATTTT
NA	TRBV10-1	TRBD1	TRBJ2-3	CASSPGQGGDTQYF	TGCGCCAGCAGCCCCGGACAGGGAGGAGATACGCAGTATTTT
NA	TRBV4-1	NA	TRBJ1-4	CASSPSGLSTNEKLFF	TGCGCCAGCAGCCCATCGGGTTTGTCAACTAATGAAAAACTGTTTTTT
NA	TRBV28	NA	TRBJ2-3	CASSFRGTDTQYF	TGTGCCAGCAGTTTCCGTGGCACAGATACGCAGTATTTT
NA	TRBV11-2	TRBD2	TRBJ2-3	CASSLGLANTDTQYF	TGTGCCAGCAGCTTAGGACTAGCCAACACAGATACGCAGTATTTT
once	TRBV6-4	NA	TRBJ2-5	CASSSRGGETQYF	TGTGCCAGCAGTTCGAGGGGGGGAGAGACCCAGTACTTC
NA	TRBV27	NA	TRBJ2-2	CASSVGQGGTGELFF	TGTGCCAGCTCAGTGGGCCAGGGGGGCACCGGGGAGCTGTTTTTT
few	TRBV29-1	TRBD1	TRBJ1-1	CSAALPGQGAEAFF	TGCAGCGCCGCCCTTCCGGGACAGGGGGCTGAAGCTTTCTTT
NA	TRBV10-3	TRBD1	TRBJ2-5	CAISTGTAETQYF	TGTGCCATCAGCACCGGGACAGCCGAGACCCAGTACTTC
NA	TRBV6-5	NA	TRBJ2-1	CASSLYPDYTYNEQFF	TGTGCCAGCAGTTTGTATCCCGACTATACCTACAATGAGCAGTTCTTC
NA	TRBV19	NA	TRBJ2-5	CASSWTRRETQYF	TGTGCCAGTAGTTGGACTCGGCGGGAGACCCAGTACTTC
few	TRBV19	TRBD1	TRBJ2-7	CASSKGQGLSYEQYF	TGTGCCAGTAGTAAGGGACAGGGACTCTCCTACGAGCAGTACTTC
NA	TRBV6-1	NA	TRBJ1-5	CASSALDTEYQPQHF	TGTGCCAGCAGTGCCTTGGACACCGAATATCAGCCCCAGCATTTT
NA	TRBV6-5	NA	TRBJ1-1	CASSYGVNRGTEAFF	TGTGCCAGCAGTTACGGGGTTAATAGGGGCACTGAAGCTTTCTTT
NA	TRBV6-1	TRBD1	TRBJ2-1	CASSARDRGLSEQFF	TGTGCCAGCAGTGCCCGGGACAGGGGCCTCTCTGAGCAGTTCTTC
NA	TRBV7-9	NA	TRBJ1-3	CASRGPSSGNTIYF	TGTGCCAGCAGGGGCCCCAGCTCTGGAAACACCATATATTTT
NA	TRBV7-2	NA	TRBJ1-2	CASSLTRGDGYTF	TGTGCCAGCAGCCTCACGCGGGGGGATGGCTACACCTTC
NA	TRBV7-9	NA	TRBJ1-4	CASSLSHAGPKLFF	TGTGCCAGCAGCTTAAGTCACGCGGGGCCAAAACTGTTTTTT
NA	TRBV5-4	TRBD2	TRBJ2-3	CASSSGTSGATDTQYF	TGTGCCAGCAGCTCAGGGACTAGCGGGGCCACAGATACGCAGTATTTT
NA	TRBV5-1	TRBD2	TRBJ2-1	CASSLWTSGGSNPYNEQFF	TGCGCCAGCAGCCTCTGGACTAGCGGGGGTTCCAACCCCTACAATGAGCAGTTCTTC
NA	TRBV28	TRBD1	TRBJ2-5	CASSLGTVQETQYF	TGTGCCAGCAGCCTCGGGACAGTTCAAGAGACCCAGTACTTC
NA	TRBV7-8	NA	TRBJ2-3	CASSFQDAQYF	TGTGCCAGCAGCTTCCAGGATGCGCAGTATTTT
NA	TRBV5-1	NA	TRBJ1-1	CASSLLRASTNTEAFF	TGCGCCAGCAGCTTGTTGAGAGCTTCCACGAACACTGAAGCTTTCTTT
NA	TRBV13	TRBD2	TRBJ2-7	CASSGAGDSYEQYF	TGTGCCAGCAGTGGAGCGGGAGACTCCTACGAGCAGTACTTC
NA	TRBV6-4	TRBD1	TRBJ1-2	CASSEGTGSGGYTF	TGTGCCAGCAGTGAAGGGACAGGGTCGGGTGGCTACACCTTC
NA	TRBV28	TRBD2	TRBJ2-3	CASSERGGLGSTDTQYF	TGTGCCAGCAGCGAGCGGGGGGGCTTAGGTAGCACAGATACGCAGTATTTT
NA	TRBV19	TRBD2	TRBJ2-1	CASSIGAGVRNEQFF	TGTGCCAGTAGTATCGGAGCGGGAGTTAGGAATGAGCAGTTCTTC
NA	TRBV30	TRBD1	TRBJ1-3	CAWSPNRGPRNTIYF	TGTGCCTGGAGTCCTAACAGGGGGCCCAGAAACACCATATATTTT
NA	TRBV6-5	TRBD1	TRBJ1-6	CASSSTRQGAYSPLHF	TGTGCCAGCAGTTCAACCCGACAGGGGGCGTATTCACCCCTCCACTTT
NA	TRBV28	TRBD1	TRBJ2-7	CASSSGQGASSYEQYF	TGTGCCAGCAGTTCTGGACAGGGGGCGTCCTCCTACGAGCAGTACTTC